The 19 T cell receptor beta chains reported below all come from one sample, sequenced in a study of identifying expanded T cells in peripheral blood. The table came from immunoSEQ multiplex PCR; TCRdb's copy has only in-frame clones and leaves some out. Here the sample spans 50,000 to 60,000 clones, about 80% being singletons. Sequencing input: blood. These receptors were collected from a person aged 18 to 69 in good health.

This clone was observed a handful of times. V and J are TRBV6-4 and TRBJ2-3; 12 bases are a match to TRBD2. Germline-derived CDR1 and CDR2 are MRHNA and SNTAGT. This CDR3 has 15 residues. V shed 2 bases, J shed 4 bases, and the junction held 1 base outside the gene matches. The CDR3 loop is CASSDASGGADTQYF. The CDR3 DNA reads as TGTGCCAGCAGTGACGCTAGCGGGGGGGCAGATACGCAGTATTTT.

The V gene is TRBV5-1, the J gene TRBJ2-5, with TRBD1 matching 9 bases. J lost 1 base, V lost 6 bases, and 7 bases had no gene match. Per the germline V gene, CDR1 is SGHRS and CDR2 is YFSETQ. The CDR3 is 15 amino acids. CDR3 coding DNA: TGCGCCAGCATGGCGGGGACAGGGCTCCAAGAGACCCAGTACTTC. Its protein product is CASMAGTGLQETQYF.

The chain combines TRBV15 with TRBJ2-7, with 7 bases fitting TRBD1. The CDR3 loop spans 19 amino acids. Germline CDR1 and CDR2: LNHNV and YYDKDF (reference sequence). V lost 11 bases to trimming and J lost 2 bases; unmatched junction nucleotides: 27. CDR3 sequence: CAANSSRQGVVAPPYEQYF. CDR3 DNA sequence: TGTGCCGCTAACAGTTCGAGACAGGGTGTAGTAGCGCCACCCTACGAGCAGTACTTC.

The chain employs TRBV27 and TRBJ1-1; D gene unclear. The germline V gene encodes CDR1 MNHEY and CDR2 SMNVEV (reference sequence). The CDR3 runs to 12 residues. V was clipped by 8 bases and J by 4 bases, with 11 bases between them. Here the CDR3 reads CASYDWSTEAFF. Here the CDR3 DNA reads TGTGCCAGCTATGATTGGAGCACTGAAGCTTTCTTT.

This chain links TRBV2 with TRBJ1-5; D is possibly TRBD1 (6 bases). This CDR3 is 15 amino acids long. Germline V gives CDR1 SNHLY, CDR2 FYNNEI. Trimming removed 5 bases from V and 6 bases from J, with 17 bases in between. The CDR3, as DNA: TGTGCCAGCAGTCGACAGGAGGGTTTGGGTCAGCCCCAGCATTTT. Protein product: CASSRQEGLGQPQHF. The whole variable domain, remainder taken from reference TRBV2 and TRBJ1-5, is EPEVTQTPSHQVTQMGQEVILRCVPISNHLYFYWYRQILGQKVEFLVSFYNNEISEKSEIFDDQFSVERPDGSNFTLKIRSTKLEDSAMYFCASSRQEGLGQPQHFGDGTRLSIL.

This sequence joins TRBV5-1 and TRBJ2-7; D gene uncertain. V gave up 3 bases and J gave up 6 bases, with 7 bases separating them. CDR1 is SGHRS, CDR2 YFSETQ, per germline. CDR3 length equals 11 residues. This CDR3 is CASSSHVEQYF. Written as DNA, the CDR3 is TGCGCCAGCAGCTCCCATGTCGAGCAGTACTTC. Full variable domain (remainder filled in from reference TRBV5-1 and TRBJ2-7): KAGVTQTPRYLIKTRGQQVTLSCSPISGHRSVSWYQQTPGQGLQFLFEYFSETQRNKGNFPGRFSGRQFSNSRSEMNVSTLELGDSALYLCASSSHVEQYFGPGTRLTVT.

This clone was counted a single time. V is TRBV19 and J is TRBJ2-2, with 14 bases fitting TRBD2. The V and J ends lost 6 bases and 4 bases, in that order; junction bases with no gene match: 4. CDR1 and CDR2 from the germline V gene are LNHDA and SQIVND (reference sequence). There are 16 residues in the CDR3. CDR3 sequence: CASRGLAGVGTGELFF. The DNA for the CDR3 is TGTGCCAGTAGGGGACTAGCGGGAGTGGGCACCGGGGAGCTGTTTTTT.

V is TRBV6-5 and J is TRBJ2-1; 8 nucleotides match TRBD1. Germline-derived CDR1 and CDR2 are MNHEY and SVGAGI. The CDR3 has 14 amino acids. With 4 bases clipped from V and 5 bases from J, the junction kept 4 bases outside the gene matches. The CDR3 coding sequence is TGTGCCAGCAGTTCGGGACAGGATAACAATGAGCAGTTCTTC. The encoded protein is CASSSGQDNNEQFF.

The chain uses TRBV20-1 and TRBJ2-1; no reliable D call. Deletions cut 6 bases from V and 5 bases from J, with 5 bases between. CDR1 is DFQATT, CDR2 SNEGSKA, per germline (reference sequence). The CDR3 covers 10 residues. The CDR3 bases are TGCAGTGCCCAGAACAATGAGCAGTTCTTC. Its protein is CSAQNNEQFF.

This clone turned up a few times. The CDR3 spells CASSQDLRGDGYTF. In nucleotides, the CDR3 is TGCGCCAGCAGCCAAGATTTAAGGGGTGATGGCTACACCTTC. The J gene is TRBJ1-2, the V gene TRBV4-1; D possibly corresponds to TRBD1 (5 bases). The length of the CDR3 is 14 residues. The germline CDR1 and CDR2 sequences are MGHRA and YSYEKL. Trimming removed 0 bases at V and 6 bases at J, with 11 bases between.

By share of the sample, this clone is medium-sized. V and J are TRBV7-9 and TRBJ1-2, with no clear D. V lost 4 bases, J lost 5 bases, and 17 bases lay in between. Germline V gene sequence: CDR1 SEHNR, CDR2 FQNEAQ (reference sequence). The CDR3 length is 15 residues. CDR3 in DNA: TGTGCCAGCAGCTCGGGCCCCCTCGGATCTTATGGCTACACCTTC. Its translation is CASSSGPLGSYGYTF.

The chain is built from TRBV5-4 and TRBJ1-4; no clear D. Germline assignment: CDR1 SGHNT and CDR2 YYREEE (reference sequence). V was clipped by 0 bases and J by 5 bases, with 5 bases between them. CDR3 length equals 13 residues. The CDR3 is CASSLEPNEKLFF. DNA for the CDR3: TGTGCCAGCAGCTTGGAGCCAAATGAAAAACTGTTTTTT.

The chain carries TRBV2 and TRBJ2-3, with D possibly called TRBD1 or TRBD2 (5 bases each). The length of the CDR3 is 11 residues. CDR1 is SNHLY, CDR2 FYNNEI, per germline. Trimming took off 11 bases at V and 6 bases at J, with 12 bases between the two ends. The CDR3 is CARARGDTQYF. The CDR3 DNA reads as TGTGCCCGCGCCCGGGGCGATACGCAGTATTTT.

The chain links TRBV30 to TRBJ2-1; D is uncertain. Germline V gene sequence: CDR1 GTSNPN, CDR2 SVGIG (reference sequence). CDR3 size: 15 residues. V was clipped by 0 bases and J by 6 bases, with 15 bases between them. The CDR3 sequence is CAWSVEQAPGNEQFF. The CDR3 DNA follows: TGTGCCTGGAGTGTGGAGCAGGCGCCCGGCAATGAGCAGTTCTTC.

CDR3 in amino acids: CASRSDTNEQFF. CDR3 DNA sequence: TGTGCCAGCCGCAGCGACACGAATGAGCAGTTCTTC. V usage is TRBV2 and J usage is TRBJ2-1; no clear D. Trimming stripped 8 bases from V and 7 bases from J, with 12 bases between. Germline V gene data show CDR1 as SNHLY and CDR2 as FYNNEI. This CDR3 is built from 12 residues. The whole variable domain, filled in from reference TRBV2 and TRBJ2-1, reads EPEVTQTPSHQVTQMGQEVILRCVPISNHLYFYWYRQILGQKVEFLVSFYNNEISEKSEIFDDQFSVERPDGSNFTLKIRSTKLEDSAMYFCASRSDTNEQFFGPGTRLTVL.

Only a few counts were recorded for this clone. This chain joins TRBV9 and TRBJ1-2; the D gene is possibly TRBD1 (5 bases). Germline loops: CDR1 SGDLS, CDR2 YYNGEE. V was clipped by 4 bases and J by 8 bases, with 15 bases between them. The CDR3 contains 13 residues. The DNA for the CDR3 is TGTGCCAGCAGCCCCGCGGGACGCAGCGGCTACACCTTC. This sequence encodes CASSPAGRSGYTF. The full variable domain, with the rest looked up from reference TRBV9 and TRBJ1-2, is DSGVTQTPKHLITATGQRVTLRCSPRSGDLSVYWYQQSLDQGLQFLIQYYNGEERAKGNILERFSAQQFPDLHSELNLSSLELGDSALYFCASSPAGRSGYTFGSGTRLTVV.

The table lists this clone with a few counts. CDR3 amino acids: CASSPGSPLANYGYTF. CDR3 sequence (DNA): TGTGCCAGCAGCCCGGGTTCTCCTCTAGCTAACTATGGCTACACCTTC. This chain connects TRBV7-9 to TRBJ1-2; D remains unclear. V dropped 5 bases and J dropped 0 bases, with 16 bases sitting between them. Looked up from germline, CDR1 is SEHNR and CDR2 is FQNEAQ (reference sequence). This CDR3 contains 16 residues.

This chain uses TRBV29-1 with TRBJ1-4; D gene unclear. CDR3 length: 13 residues. Germline V CDR1 and CDR2: SQVTM, ANQGSEA. V dropped 1 base and J dropped 8 bases, with 11 bases sitting between them. The CDR3 sequence: CSVEGPNREKLFF. CDR3 nucleotide sequence: TGCAGCGTTGAAGGACCGAACCGGGAAAAACTGTTTTTT.

The V and J genes are TRBV18 and TRBJ2-7; D is possibly TRBD1 (6 bases). The CDR3 consists of 15 residues. Trimming took off 0 bases at V and 1 base at J, with 10 bases between the two ends. The germline gives CDR1 KGHSH, CDR2 LQKENI. The CDR3 bases are TGTGCCAGCTCACCACCGGGTAGGGGGTCCTACGAGCAGTACGTC. The encoded protein is CASSPPGRGSYEQYV.